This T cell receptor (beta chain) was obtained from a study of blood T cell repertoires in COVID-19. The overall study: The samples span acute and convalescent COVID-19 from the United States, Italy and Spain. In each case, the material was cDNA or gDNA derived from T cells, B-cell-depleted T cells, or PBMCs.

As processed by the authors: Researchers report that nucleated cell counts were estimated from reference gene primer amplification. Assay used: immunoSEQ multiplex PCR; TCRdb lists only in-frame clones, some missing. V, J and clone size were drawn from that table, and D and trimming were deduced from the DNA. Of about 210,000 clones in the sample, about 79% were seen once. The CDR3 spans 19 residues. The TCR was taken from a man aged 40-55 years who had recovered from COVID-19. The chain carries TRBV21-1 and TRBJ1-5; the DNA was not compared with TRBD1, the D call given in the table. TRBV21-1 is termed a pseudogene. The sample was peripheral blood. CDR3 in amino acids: CASIQNGTGLRDSNQPQHF. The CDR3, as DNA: TGTGCCAGCATCCAAAACGGGACAGGGTTGAGGGATAGCAATCAGCCCCAGCATTTT.